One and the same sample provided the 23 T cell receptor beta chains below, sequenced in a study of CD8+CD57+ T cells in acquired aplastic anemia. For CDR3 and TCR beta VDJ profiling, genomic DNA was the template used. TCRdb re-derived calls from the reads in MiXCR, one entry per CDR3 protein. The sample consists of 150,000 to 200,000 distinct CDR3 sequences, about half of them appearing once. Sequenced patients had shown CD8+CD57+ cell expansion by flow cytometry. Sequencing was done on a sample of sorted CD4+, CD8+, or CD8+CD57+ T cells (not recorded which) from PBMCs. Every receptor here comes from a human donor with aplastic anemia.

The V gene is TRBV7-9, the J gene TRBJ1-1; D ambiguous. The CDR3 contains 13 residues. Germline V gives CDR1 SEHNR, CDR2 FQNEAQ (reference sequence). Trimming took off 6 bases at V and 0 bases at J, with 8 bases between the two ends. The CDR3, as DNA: TGTGCCAGCAGGCTGGAAATGAACACTGAAGCTTTCTTT. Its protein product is CASRLEMNTEAFF.

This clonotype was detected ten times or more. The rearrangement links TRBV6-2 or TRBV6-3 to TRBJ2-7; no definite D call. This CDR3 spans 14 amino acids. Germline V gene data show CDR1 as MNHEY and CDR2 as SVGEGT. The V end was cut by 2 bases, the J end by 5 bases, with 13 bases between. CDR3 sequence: CASSYGNAGDEQYF. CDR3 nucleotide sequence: TGTGCCAGCAGTTACGGGAATGCTGGAGACGAGCAGTACTTC.

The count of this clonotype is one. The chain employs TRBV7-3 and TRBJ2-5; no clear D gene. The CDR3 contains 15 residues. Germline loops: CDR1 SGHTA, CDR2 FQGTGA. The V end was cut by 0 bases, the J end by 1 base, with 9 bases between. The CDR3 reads CASSLTPETQETQYF. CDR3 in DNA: TGTGCCAGCAGCTTAACGCCGGAGACCCAAGAGACCCAGTACTTC. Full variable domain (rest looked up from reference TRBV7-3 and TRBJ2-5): GAGVSQTPSNKVTEKGKYVELRCDPISGHTALYWYRQSLGQGPEFLIYFQGTGAADDSGLPNDRFFAVRPEGSVSTLKIQRTERGDSAVYLCASSLTPETQETQYFGPGTRLLVL.

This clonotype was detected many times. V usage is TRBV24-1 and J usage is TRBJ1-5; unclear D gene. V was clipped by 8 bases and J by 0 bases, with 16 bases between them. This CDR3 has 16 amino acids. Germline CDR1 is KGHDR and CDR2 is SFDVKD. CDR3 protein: CATNYRLGVSNQPQHF. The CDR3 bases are TGTGCCACCAATTACCGACTGGGAGTTAGCAATCAGCCCCAGCATTTT.

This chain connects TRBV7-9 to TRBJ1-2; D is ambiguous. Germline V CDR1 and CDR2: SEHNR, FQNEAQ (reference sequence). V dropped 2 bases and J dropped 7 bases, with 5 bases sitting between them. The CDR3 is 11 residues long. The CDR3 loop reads CASSLLRGYTF. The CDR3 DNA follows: TGTGCCAGCAGCTTACTACGTGGCTACACCTTC.

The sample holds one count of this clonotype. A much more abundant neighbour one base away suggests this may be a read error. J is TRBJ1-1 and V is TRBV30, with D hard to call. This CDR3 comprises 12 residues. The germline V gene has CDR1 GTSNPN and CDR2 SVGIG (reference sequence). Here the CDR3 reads CARSVSNTEAFF. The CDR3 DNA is TGTGCCCGGAGTGTATCGAACACTGAAGCTTTCTTT.

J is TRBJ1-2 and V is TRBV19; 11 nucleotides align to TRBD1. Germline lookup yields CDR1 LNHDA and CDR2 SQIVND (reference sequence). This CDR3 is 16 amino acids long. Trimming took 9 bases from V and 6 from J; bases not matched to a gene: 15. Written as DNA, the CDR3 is TGTGCCAGCAGCTTAACTTGGGGGACAGGGGGGAATGGCTACACCTTC. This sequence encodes CASSLTWGTGGNGYTF.

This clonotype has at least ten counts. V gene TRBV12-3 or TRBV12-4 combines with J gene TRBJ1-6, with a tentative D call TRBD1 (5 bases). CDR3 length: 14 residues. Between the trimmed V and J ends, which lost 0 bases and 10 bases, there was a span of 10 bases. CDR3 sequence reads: CASSLARGRSPLHF. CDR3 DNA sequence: TGTGCCAGCAGTTTAGCCCGGGGGAGGTCACCCCTCCACTTT.

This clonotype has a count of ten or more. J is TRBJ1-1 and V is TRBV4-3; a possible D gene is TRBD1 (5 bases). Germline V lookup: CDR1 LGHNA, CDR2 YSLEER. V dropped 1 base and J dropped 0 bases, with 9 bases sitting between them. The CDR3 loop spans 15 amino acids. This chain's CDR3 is CASSQATAVNTEAFF. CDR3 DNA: TGCGCCAGCAGCCAAGCGACAGCCGTGAACACTGAAGCTTTCTTT.

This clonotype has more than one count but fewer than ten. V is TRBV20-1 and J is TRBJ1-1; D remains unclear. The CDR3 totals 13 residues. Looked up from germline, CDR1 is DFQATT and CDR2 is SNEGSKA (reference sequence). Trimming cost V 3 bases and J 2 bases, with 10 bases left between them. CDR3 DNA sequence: TGCAGTGCTAGCGACTGGGGAAACACTGAAGCTTTCTTT. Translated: CSASDWGNTEAFF.

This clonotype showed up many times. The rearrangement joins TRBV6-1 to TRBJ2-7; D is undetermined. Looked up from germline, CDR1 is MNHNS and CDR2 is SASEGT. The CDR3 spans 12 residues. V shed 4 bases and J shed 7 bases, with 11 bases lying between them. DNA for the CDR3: TGTGCCAGCAGTGCATGGGGTGGGGAGCAGTACTTC. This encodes CASSAWGGEQYF.

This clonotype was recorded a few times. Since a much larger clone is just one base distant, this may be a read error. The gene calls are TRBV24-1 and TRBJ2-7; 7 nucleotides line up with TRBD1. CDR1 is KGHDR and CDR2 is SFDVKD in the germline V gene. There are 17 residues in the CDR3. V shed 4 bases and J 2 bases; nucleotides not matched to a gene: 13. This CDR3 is CATSESKGTEGPYEQYF. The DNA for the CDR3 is TGTGCCACCAGTGAATCTAAAGGGACAGAAGGCCCCTACGAGCAGTACTTC.

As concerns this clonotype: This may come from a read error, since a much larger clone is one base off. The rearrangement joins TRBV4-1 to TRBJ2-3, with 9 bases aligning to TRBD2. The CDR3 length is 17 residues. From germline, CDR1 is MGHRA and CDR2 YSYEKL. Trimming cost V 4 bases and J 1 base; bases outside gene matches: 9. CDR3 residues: CASSLLYRLAGTDTQYF. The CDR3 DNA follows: TGCGCCAGCAGCCTCCTATACCGACTAGCGGGCACAGATACGCAGTATTTT.

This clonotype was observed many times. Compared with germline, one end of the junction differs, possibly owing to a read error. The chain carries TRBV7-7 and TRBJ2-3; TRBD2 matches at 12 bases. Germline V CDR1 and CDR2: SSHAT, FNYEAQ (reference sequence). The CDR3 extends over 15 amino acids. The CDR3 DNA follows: TGTGCTAGCAGCTCAGGACTAGCGGGATCAGATACGCAGTATTTT. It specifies CASSSGLAGSDTQYF.

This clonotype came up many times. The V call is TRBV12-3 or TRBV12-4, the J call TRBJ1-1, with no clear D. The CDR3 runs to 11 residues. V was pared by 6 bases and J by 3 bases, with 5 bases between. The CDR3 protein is CASRHYTEAFF. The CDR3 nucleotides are TGTGCCAGCAGACACTACACTGAAGCTTTCTTT.

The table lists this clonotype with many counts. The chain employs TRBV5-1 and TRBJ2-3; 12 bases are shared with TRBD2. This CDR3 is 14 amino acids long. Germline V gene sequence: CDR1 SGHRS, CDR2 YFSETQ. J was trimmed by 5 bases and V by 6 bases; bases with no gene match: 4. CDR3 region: CASIEGLAGDTQYF. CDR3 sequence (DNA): TGCGCCAGCATCGAGGGACTAGCGGGAGATACGCAGTATTTT.

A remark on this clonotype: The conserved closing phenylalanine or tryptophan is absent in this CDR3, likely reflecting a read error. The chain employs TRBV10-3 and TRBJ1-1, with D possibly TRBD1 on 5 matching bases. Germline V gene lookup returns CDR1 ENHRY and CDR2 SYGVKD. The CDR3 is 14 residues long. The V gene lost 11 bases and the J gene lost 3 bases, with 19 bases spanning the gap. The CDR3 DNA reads TGTGCCGTAGGTGGGGCACCAGTGTACACTGAAGCTTTCCTT. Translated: CAVGGAPVYTEAFL.

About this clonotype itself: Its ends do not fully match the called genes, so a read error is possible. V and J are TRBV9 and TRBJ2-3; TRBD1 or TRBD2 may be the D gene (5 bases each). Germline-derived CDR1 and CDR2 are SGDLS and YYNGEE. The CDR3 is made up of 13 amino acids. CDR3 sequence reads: CVSSEGTTDTQYF. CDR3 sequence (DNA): TGTGTCAGCAGCGAGGGGACCACAGATACGCAGTATTTT. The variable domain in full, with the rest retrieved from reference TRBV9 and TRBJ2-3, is DSGVTQTPKHLITATGQRVTLRCSPRSGDLSVYWYQQSLDQGLQFLIQYYNGEERAKGNILERFSAQQFPDLHSELNLSSLELGDSALYFCVSSEGTTDTQYFGPGTRLTVL.

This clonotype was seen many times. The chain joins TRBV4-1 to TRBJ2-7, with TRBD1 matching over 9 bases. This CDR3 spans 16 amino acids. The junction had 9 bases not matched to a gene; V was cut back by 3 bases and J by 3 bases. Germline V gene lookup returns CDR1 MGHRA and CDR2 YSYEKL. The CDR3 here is CASSQGLGQGDYEQYF. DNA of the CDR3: TGCGCCAGCAGCCAGGGGTTGGGACAGGGCGACTACGAGCAGTACTTC.

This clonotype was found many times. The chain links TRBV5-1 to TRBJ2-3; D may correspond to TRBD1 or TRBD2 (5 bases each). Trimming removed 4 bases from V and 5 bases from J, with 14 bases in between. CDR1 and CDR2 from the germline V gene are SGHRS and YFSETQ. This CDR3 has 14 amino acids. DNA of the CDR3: TGCGCCAGCAGCGCCACAGATGGGGGAGATACGCAGTATTTT. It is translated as CASSATDGGDTQYF.

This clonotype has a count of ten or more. For the CDR3, the DNA is TGTGCCAGCAGCTTAGGACAGGGGATCACTGAAGCTTTCTTT. This translates into CASSLGQGITEAFF. The gene calls are TRBV11-3 and TRBJ1-1; 8 positions agree with TRBD1. The V gene's germline CDR1 is SGHNT and CDR2 YENEEA. V shed 1 base and J 4 bases; nucleotides not matched to a gene: 2. The CDR3 is made up of 14 amino acids. The full variable domain, in which reference TRBV11-3 and TRBJ1-1 provide the parts outside the CDR3, is EAGVVQSPRYKIIEKKQPVAFWCNPISGHNTLYWYLQNLGQGPELLIRYENEEAVDDSQLPKDRFSAERLKGVDSTLKIQPAELGDSAVYLCASSLGQGITEAFFGQGTRLTVV.

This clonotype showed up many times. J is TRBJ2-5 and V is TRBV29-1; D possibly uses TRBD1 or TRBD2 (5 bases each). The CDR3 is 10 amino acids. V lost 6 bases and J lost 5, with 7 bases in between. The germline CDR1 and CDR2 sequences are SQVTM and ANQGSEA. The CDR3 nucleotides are TGCAGCGTGGGGGACGAGACCCAGTACTTC. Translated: CSVGDETQYF. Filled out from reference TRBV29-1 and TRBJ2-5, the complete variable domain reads SAVISQKPSRDICQRGTSLTIQCQVDSQVTMMFWYRQQPGQSLTLIATANQGSEATYESGFVIDKFPISRPNLTFSTLTVSNMSPEDSSIYLCSVGDETQYFGPGTRLLVL.

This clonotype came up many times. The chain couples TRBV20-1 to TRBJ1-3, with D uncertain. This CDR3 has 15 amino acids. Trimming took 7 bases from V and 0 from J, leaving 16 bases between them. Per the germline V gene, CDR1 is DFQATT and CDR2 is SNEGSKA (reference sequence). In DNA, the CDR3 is TGCAGTGTCTCCCCGGCCGCATTCTCTGGAAACACCATATATTTT. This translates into CSVSPAAFSGNTIYF.